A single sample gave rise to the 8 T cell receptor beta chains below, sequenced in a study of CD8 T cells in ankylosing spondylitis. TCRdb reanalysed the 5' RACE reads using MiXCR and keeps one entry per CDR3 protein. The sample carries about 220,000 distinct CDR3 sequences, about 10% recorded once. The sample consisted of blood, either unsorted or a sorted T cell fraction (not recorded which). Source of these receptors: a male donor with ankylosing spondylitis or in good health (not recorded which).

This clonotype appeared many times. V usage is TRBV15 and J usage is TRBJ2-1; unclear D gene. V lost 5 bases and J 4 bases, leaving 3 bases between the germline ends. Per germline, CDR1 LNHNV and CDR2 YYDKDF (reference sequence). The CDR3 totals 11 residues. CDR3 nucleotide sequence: TGTGCCACCAGCGCTTACAATGAGCAGTTCTTC. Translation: CATSAYNEQFF.

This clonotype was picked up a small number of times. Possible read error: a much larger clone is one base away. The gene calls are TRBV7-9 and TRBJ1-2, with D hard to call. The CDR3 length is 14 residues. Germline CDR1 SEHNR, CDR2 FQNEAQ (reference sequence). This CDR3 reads CASSLVRRTAGYPF. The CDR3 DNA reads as TGTGCCAGCAGCTTAGTTAGGCGGACGGCTGGCTACCCCTTC.

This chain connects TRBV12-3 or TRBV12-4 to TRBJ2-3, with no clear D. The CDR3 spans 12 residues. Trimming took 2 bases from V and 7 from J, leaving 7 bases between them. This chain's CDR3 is CASSLYPNTQYF. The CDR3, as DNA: TGTGCCAGCAGTTTATATCCCAATACGCAGTATTTT.

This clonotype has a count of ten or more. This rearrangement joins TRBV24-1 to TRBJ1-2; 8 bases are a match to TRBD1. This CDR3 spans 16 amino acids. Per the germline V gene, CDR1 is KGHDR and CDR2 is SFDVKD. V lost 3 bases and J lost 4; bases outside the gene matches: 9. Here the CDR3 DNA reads TGTGCCACCAGTGATCCACGGACAGGGACCGGCTATGGCTACACCTTC. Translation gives CATSDPRTGTGYGYTF.

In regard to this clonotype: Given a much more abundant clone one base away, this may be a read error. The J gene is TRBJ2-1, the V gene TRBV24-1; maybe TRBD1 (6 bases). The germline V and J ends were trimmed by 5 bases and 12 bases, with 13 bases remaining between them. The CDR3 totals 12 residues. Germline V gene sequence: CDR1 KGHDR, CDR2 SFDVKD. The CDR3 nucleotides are TGTGCCACCAGTGTCAGGGGTTTTGTGCAGTTCTTC. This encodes CATSVRGFVQFF.

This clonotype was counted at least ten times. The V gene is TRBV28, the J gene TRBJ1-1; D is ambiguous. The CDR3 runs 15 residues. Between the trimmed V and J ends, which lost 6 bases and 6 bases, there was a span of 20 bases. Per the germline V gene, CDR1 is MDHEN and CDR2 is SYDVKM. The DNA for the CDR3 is TGTGCCAGCAGACCCCTCCGGGGATCTGCAGCTGAAGCTTTCTTT. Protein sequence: CASRPLRGSAAEAFF.

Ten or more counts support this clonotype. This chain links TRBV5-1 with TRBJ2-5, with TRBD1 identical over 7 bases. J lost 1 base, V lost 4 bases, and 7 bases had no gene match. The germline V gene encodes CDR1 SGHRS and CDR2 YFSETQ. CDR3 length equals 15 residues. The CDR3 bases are TGCGCCAGCAGCGCCCGACAGGGACCCCAAGAGACCCAGTACTTC. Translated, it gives CASSARQGPQETQYF.

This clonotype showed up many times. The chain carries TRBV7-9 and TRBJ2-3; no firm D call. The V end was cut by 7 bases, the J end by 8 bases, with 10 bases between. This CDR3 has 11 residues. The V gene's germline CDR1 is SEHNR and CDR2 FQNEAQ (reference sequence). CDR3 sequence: CASTQTGTQYF. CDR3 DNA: TGTGCCAGCACCCAGACTGGTACGCAGTATTTT.